The subject of this entry is one T cell receptor beta chain. This entry is derived from a study of blood T cell repertoires in COVID-19. Per the germline V gene, CDR1 is GTSNPN and CDR2 is SVGIG (reference sequence). V dropped 8 bases and J dropped 6; count of bases not matched to a gene: 8. The CDR3 covers 15 residues. Clones were sequenced by immunoSEQ multiplex PCR, and TCRdb holds only the in-frame ones, with some missing. The sample contains 55,000 to 65,000 clones, around 90% of which appear only once. Specimen: peripheral blood. The TCR originated in a human donor with active COVID-19. The donor label of this sample is uncertain. The chain has TRBV30 and TRBJ2-2; 14 nucleotides align to TRBD2. Here the CDR3 DNA reads TGTGCCGGATCGGGGACTAGCGGGAGTGCCGGGGAGCTGTTTTTT. Its translation is CAGSGTSGSAGELFF.